This TCR beta chain was found in a study of shared clonotypes between healthy human individuals. Trimming stripped 1 base from V and 8 bases from J, with 8 bases between. The CDR3 sequence is 12 residues long. Germline CDR1 is SGHAT and CDR2 is FQNNGV. Naive-designated CD8 cells lacked CD45RO, were positively enriched for CCR7, and omitted terminally differentiated effector memory CD45RA+ cells. Only one count was recorded for this clone. Within the sample, other DNA sequences also encode this same CDR3. Replicate PCRs run on sorted subsets employed approximately 0.2 ug DNA, roughly 30,000 T cell genomes. Some clones are missing from TCRdb's copy, which holds only in-frame ones; the method was immunoSEQ multiplex PCR. The data contain hundreds of thousands of clones, around 95% of them seen just once; the ten biggest clones take up about 0.11%.

The chain links TRBV11-2 to TRBJ2-5; TRBD1 might be the D (5 bases). The sequenced material came from naive CD8+ T cells sorted from blood. The source is a woman in her 30s in good health. The CDR3 bases are TGTGCCAGCAGCTTAGTAGGGGAAACCCAGTACTTC. This gives the protein CASSLVGETQYF.